The 9 T cell receptor beta chains listed next were all sequenced from one sample in a study of blood T cells in healthy people across ages. Together with a sample-barcoded 5' primer, a J-beta primer mix was included in a second PCR lasting about 7 to 12 cycles. TCRdb reprocessed the 5' RACE reads with MiXCR, giving one entry per CDR3 protein. The sample records roughly 1,500,000 distinct CDR3 sequences, roughly 40% being singletons. The source material was blood. The receptors come from a woman aged 18-35 years in good health.

This chain joins TRBV5-1 and TRBJ1-3, with 8 bases that match TRBD1. This CDR3 contains 15 residues. The junction had 4 bases not matched to a gene; V was cut back by 4 bases and J by 1 base. CDR1 is SGHRS and CDR2 is YFSETQ in the germline V gene. CDR3 loop: CASSRDRTSGNTIYF. CDR3 DNA: TGCGCCAGCAGCCGGGACAGGACTTCTGGAAACACCATATATTTT.

This clonotype was found a few times. This chain uses TRBV20-1 with TRBJ2-5; possible D gene TRBD1, 6 bases. Germline V gives CDR1 DFQATT, CDR2 SNEGSKA (reference sequence). V shed 4 bases and J shed 2 bases, with 11 bases lying between them. This CDR3 has 13 amino acids. The CDR3 DNA sequence: TGCAGTGCTACCCGGGACAATCAAGAGACCCAGTACTTC. It encodes CSATRDNQETQYF.

The CDR3 DNA reads TGTGCCAGCAGCCAAGATCCGGGACTAGCCGTCGCCTCAAACAATGAGCAGTTCTTC. This codes for CASSQDPGLAVASNNEQFF. V gene TRBV14 combines with J gene TRBJ2-1, with 9 bases lining up with TRBD2. This CDR3 comprises 19 residues. The V gene end was trimmed by 0 bases and the J gene end by 5 bases; junction bases not matched to a gene: 14. CDR1 and CDR2 (germline): SGHDN, FVKESK. The whole variable domain, remainder taken from reference TRBV14 and TRBJ2-1, is EAGVTQFPSHSVIEKGQTVTLRCDPISGHDNLYWYRRVMGKEIKFLLHFVKESKQDESGMPNNRFLAERTGGTYSTLKVQPAELEDSGVYFCASSQDPGLAVASNNEQFFGPGTRLTVL.

On this clonotype: The junction differs from germline at one of its ends, possibly a read error. The genes are TRBV7-2 and TRBJ2-1; possibly TRBD1 or TRBD2 for D (5 bases each). Germline assignment: CDR1 SGHTA and CDR2 FQGNSA. The CDR3 extends over 14 amino acids. The CDR3 loop is CAGSPAGRVDEQFF. The CDR3 DNA reads TGTGCCGGCAGCCCGGCGGGCAGGGTGGATGAGCAGTTCTTC.

The table lists this clonotype with a few counts. The chain has TRBV6-5 and TRBJ2-5; TRBD1 aligns across 8 bases. The J call may be mistaken, given a closer DNA end match to TRBJ2-7. The CDR3 consists of 15 residues. The germline gives CDR1 MNHEY, CDR2 SVGAGI. CDR3 loop: CASSYSGGQAYEQYF. CDR3 DNA: TGTGCCAGCAGTTACTCGGGGGGACAGGCTTACGAGCAGTACTTC.

This clonotype was found a few times. V and J are TRBV6-5 and TRBJ2-5; a weak D match, TRBD2 (6 bases). The CDR3 runs 14 residues. The V gene lost 4 bases and the J gene lost 5 bases, with 14 bases spanning the gap. Germline assignment: CDR1 MNHEY and CDR2 SVGAGI. CDR3 DNA sequence: TGTGCCAGCAGTTCACTCTCAGGGAGGGAGACCCAGTACTTC. This sequence encodes CASSSLSGRETQYF.

V gene TRBV5-1 combines with J gene TRBJ2-1; TRBD2 agrees at 11 bases. CDR1 and CDR2 from the germline V gene are SGHRS and YFSETQ. Unmatched junction bases numbered 7, after V lost 1 base and J lost 4 bases. CDR3 length equals 17 residues. CDR3 residues: CASSLLSGRAGYNEQFF. In DNA, the CDR3 is TGCGCCAGCAGCTTGCTTAGCGGGAGGGCGGGGTACAATGAGCAGTTCTTC.

The chain links TRBV4-1 to TRBJ2-1, with 11 positions matching TRBD2. CDR3 length: 16 residues. J gave up 7 bases and V 0 bases, and 5 bases lay outside the gene matches. Per germline, CDR1 MGHRA and CDR2 YSYEKL. CDR3 sequence reads: CASSQESASGRNEQFF. Here the CDR3 DNA reads TGCGCCAGCAGCCAAGAGTCGGCTAGCGGGAGGAATGAGCAGTTCTTC.

The gene calls are TRBV6-1 and TRBJ2-3; D remains unclear. The CDR3 is 15 amino acids. Between the trimmed V and J ends, which lost 5 bases and 3 bases, there was a span of 15 bases. Germline V lookup: CDR1 MNHNS, CDR2 SASEGT. CDR3 DNA: TGTGCCAGCAGTAACCAACAATACAGAACAGATACGCAGTATTTT. Translated: CASSNQQYRTDTQYF.